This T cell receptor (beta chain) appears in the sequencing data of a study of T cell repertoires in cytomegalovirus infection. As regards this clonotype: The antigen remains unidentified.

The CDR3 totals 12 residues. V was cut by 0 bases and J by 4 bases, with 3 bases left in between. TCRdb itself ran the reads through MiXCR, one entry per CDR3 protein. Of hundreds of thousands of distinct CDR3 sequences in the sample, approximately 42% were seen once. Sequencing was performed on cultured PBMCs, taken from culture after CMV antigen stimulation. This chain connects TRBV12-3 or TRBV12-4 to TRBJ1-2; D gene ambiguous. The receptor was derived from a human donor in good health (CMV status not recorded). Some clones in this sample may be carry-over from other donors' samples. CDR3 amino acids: CASSLASYGYTF. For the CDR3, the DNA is TGTGCCAGCAGTTTAGCCAGCTATGGCTACACCTTC.